The 7 T cell receptor beta chains in this list originate from one sample, sequenced in a study of blood T cell repertoires in COVID-19. The protocol was immunoSEQ multiplex PCR, while the TCRdb copy is restricted to in-frame clones and leaves out a portion. The sample has 85,000 to 130,000 clones; more than 80% are singletons. The sequenced sample consisted of peripheral blood. These receptors came from a man aged 60 to 69 with acute or convalescent COVID-19.

This chain joins TRBV5-4 and TRBJ2-1; 7 nucleotides line up with TRBD2. The germline V gene has CDR1 SGHNT and CDR2 YYREEE (reference sequence). Losses at the gene ends were 4 bases for V and 5 bases for J; bases not matched to a gene: 9. The CDR3 is made up of 15 amino acids. DNA of the CDR3: TGTGCCAGCAGCCTGGCGGGAGCCCTCGACAATGAGCAGTTCTTC. This encodes CASSLAGALDNEQFF.

V usage is TRBV18 and J usage is TRBJ2-3; 7 nucleotides agree with TRBD2. The length of the CDR3 is 15 residues. CDR1 and CDR2 from the germline V gene are KGHSH and LQKENI. V shed 4 bases, J shed 5 bases, and the junction held 9 bases outside the gene matches. Here the CDR3 reads CASSHPGLAGDTQYF. CDR3 nucleotides: TGTGCCAGCTCACACCCGGGGTTAGCGGGAGATACGCAGTATTTT.

The chain is built from TRBV6-5 and TRBJ1-3, with 7 bases lining up with TRBD1. CDR3 size: 14 residues. Germline trimming cut 5 bases from V and 1 base from J; bases unmatched to any gene: 2. CDR1 and CDR2 from the germline V gene are MNHEY and SVGAGI. The CDR3 DNA sequence: TGTGCCAGCAGTAAGACAGGGTCTGGAAACACCATATATTTT. Residues: CASSKTGSGNTIYF.

The chain is built from TRBV5-1 and TRBJ2-1; 9 nucleotides match TRBD2. Trimming cost V 1 base and J 3 bases; bases outside gene matches: 5. There are 16 residues in the CDR3. The germline V gene encodes CDR1 SGHRS and CDR2 YFSETQ. The CDR3 reads CASSLRETSGYNEQFF. The CDR3 region has the DNA TGCGCCAGCAGCTTGAGAGAGACTAGCGGCTACAATGAGCAGTTCTTC. Supplemented by reference TRBV5-1 and TRBJ2-1, the full variable domain reads KAGVTQTPRYLIKTRGQQVTLSCSPISGHRSVSWYQQTPGQGLQFLFEYFSETQRNKGNFPGRFSGRQFSNSRSEMNVSTLELGDSALYLCASSLRETSGYNEQFFGPGTRLTVL.

This chain joins TRBV19 and TRBJ1-1; D gene uncertain. V lost 0 bases and J 0 bases, leaving 8 bases between the germline ends. The CDR3 has 15 amino acids. Germline CDR1 reads LNHDA; CDR2 reads SQIVND (reference sequence). CDR3 in amino acids: CASSIDWAMNTEAFF. The CDR3 DNA reads as TGTGCCAGTAGTATAGATTGGGCCATGAACACTGAAGCTTTCTTT.

In its sample, this clone was seen once. V is TRBV30 and J is TRBJ2-1; 9 bases align to TRBD2. The CDR3 sequence is 12 residues long. Germline lookup yields CDR1 GTSNPN and CDR2 SVGIG (reference sequence). Losses at the gene ends were 3 bases for V and 12 bases for J; bases not matched to a gene: 6. CDR3 in amino acids: CAWRDSGSGQFF. In DNA form, the CDR3 reads TGTGCCTGGAGGGATAGCGGGAGTGGGCAGTTCTTC.

This clone came up a few times. The chain carries TRBV3-1 (or the pseudogene TRBV3-2) and TRBJ1-5; TRBD1 might be the D (6 bases). V was clipped by 1 base and J by 5 bases, with 12 bases between them. The CDR3 runs 15 residues. CDR1 and CDR2 (germline): LGHDT, YNNKEL (reference sequence). For the CDR3, the DNA is TGTGCCAGCAGCCAAGGAGGGGGTATAGATCAGCCCCAGCATTTT. It codes for CASSQGGGIDQPQHF.